The 9 T cell receptor beta chains reported below all come from one sample, sequenced in a study of beta chain features in type 1 diabetes. Expressed TCRB transcripts were sequenced because the entire RNA isolate underwent reverse transcription. Method: immunoSEQ multiplex PCR; TCRdb's copy keeps in-frame clones and lacks some. The repertoire has hundreds of thousands of clones, 14% of them found once; the top ten carry more than 6.5%. Sequencing input: central memory CD4+ T cells from blood. All receptors come from a man aged 25 to 40 in good health.

This clone was counted ten times or more. The same CDR3 also results from other DNA sequences found in this sample. The chain recombines TRBV7-3 with TRBJ1-1, with D unclear. There are 13 residues in the CDR3. Per germline, CDR1 SGHTA and CDR2 FQGTGA. Trimming removed 2 bases from V and 4 bases from J, with 8 bases in between. CDR3 DNA: TGTGCCAGCAGCTTAGGGGTGGGCACTGAAGCTTTCTTT. It is translated as CASSLGVGTEAFF.

This clone was seen a few times. V is TRBV20-1 and J is TRBJ1-1; tentatively, D is TRBD1 (5 bases). The CDR3 contains 11 residues. Germline V CDR1 and CDR2: DFQATT, SNEGSKA (reference sequence). The V gene lost 2 bases and the J gene lost 9 bases, with 10 bases spanning the gap. As DNA, the CDR3 is TGCAGTGCTAGATACGGGGCACAAGCTTTCTTT. Its protein product is CSARYGAQAFF.

This clone was detected a few times. The rearrangement joins TRBV5-1 to TRBJ2-7; D is ambiguous. The CDR3 sequence is 14 residues long. Trimming cost V 3 bases and J 2 bases, with 12 bases left between them. Germline V lookup: CDR1 SGHRS, CDR2 YFSETQ. The CDR3 loop is CASSSRPSPYEQYF. CDR3 in DNA: TGCGCCAGCAGCTCACGGCCATCCCCCTACGAGCAGTACTTC.

This clone has a count of ten or more. The chain joins TRBV2 to TRBJ2-7; 11 positions match TRBD2. The ends lost 8 bases at V and 4 bases at J; junction bases unmatched: 10. The CDR3 length is 15 residues. Germline V gene lookup returns CDR1 SNHLY and CDR2 FYNNEI. The CDR3 here is CASGLVLAGGYEQYF. In DNA form, the CDR3 reads TGTGCCAGCGGATTAGTCCTAGCGGGGGGTTACGAGCAGTACTTC.

In its sample, this clone was seen a few times. The chain combines TRBV19 with TRBJ2-1; 8 bases map to TRBD2. The CDR3 totals 15 residues. Losses at the gene ends were 5 bases for V and 9 bases for J; bases not matched to a gene: 12. Germline V lookup: CDR1 LNHDA, CDR2 SQIVND (reference sequence). The CDR3 region has the DNA TGTGCCAGTAGTCCTGGACTAGCAAGGGGGAGTGAGCAGTTCTTC. Protein sequence: CASSPGLARGSEQFF.

This clone was seen a few times. The V call is TRBV9, the J call TRBJ2-5; 7 bases map to TRBD1. Germline assignment: CDR1 SGDLS and CDR2 YYNGEE. CDR3 length: 15 amino acids. Trimming cost V 4 bases and J 3 bases; bases outside gene matches: 9. The CDR3 loop is CASSPLGTEEETQYF. The CDR3 DNA reads as TGTGCCAGCAGCCCCCTCGGGACAGAAGAAGAGACCCAGTACTTC.

The table lists this clone with a few counts. This chain links TRBV29-1 with TRBJ2-7, with 7 bases identical to TRBD1. V was pared by 5 bases and J by 6 bases, with 4 bases of the junction left unmatched. This CDR3 is 11 amino acids long. The germline V gene has CDR1 SQVTM and CDR2 ANQGSEA. CDR3 protein: CSVLGGGEQYV. The CDR3 nucleotides read TGCAGCGTTTTAGGGGGCGGCGAGCAGTACGTC.

The chain has TRBV14 and TRBJ2-2; D is perhaps TRBD1 (5 bases). V gave up 0 bases and J gave up 2 bases, with 7 bases separating them. This CDR3 has 15 residues. Germline V lookup: CDR1 SGHDN, CDR2 FVKESK. The CDR3 sequence is CASSQDRVNTGELFF. CDR3 coding DNA: TGTGCCAGCAGCCAAGACAGGGTAAACACCGGGGAGCTGTTTTTT.

V and J are TRBV11-3 and TRBJ2-1; unclear D gene. The germline gives CDR1 SGHNT, CDR2 YENEEA. V lost 2 bases, J lost 8 bases, and 7 bases lay in between. The CDR3 extends over 12 amino acids. This CDR3 reads CASSLNGHEQFF. In DNA form, the CDR3 reads TGTGCCAGCAGCTTAAATGGCCATGAGCAGTTCTTC.